This T cell receptor beta chain appears in the sequencing data of a study of T cell responses to AZD1222 COVID-19 vaccine. Study-wide findings and caveats: Just five or six AZD1222 recipients were seropositive at baseline. Dominant at 160-218 and 743-854, vaccine-associated CD4 TCRs also spanned spike.

About this clone itself: What it binds is not known. Germline is not matched at one junction end, which may reflect a read error.

This CDR3 spans 18 amino acids. The germline V gene encodes CDR1 LNHDA and CDR2 SQIVND (reference sequence). Using immunoSEQ multiplex PCR, the repertoire was profiled, and TCRdb retains in-frame clones only, with some absent. The sample carries approximately 73,000 clones, 84% recorded once. The sample was peripheral blood, taken on day 0 of AZD1222 vaccination. The genes are TRBV19 and TRBJ1-6, with a weak D call TRBD1 (6 bases). This receptor was obtained from an adult in good health. DNA of the CDR3: TGTGCCAGTAGTTTGACAGGCCACTTGAGCTCCTATAATTCACCTCTCCACTTT. Translation: CASSLTGHLSSYNSPLHF. Drawing the rest from reference TRBV19 and TRBJ1-6, the complete variable domain is DGGITQSPKYLFRKEGQNVTLSCEQNLNHDAMYWYRQDPGQGLRLIYYSQIVNDFQKGDIAEGYSVSREKKESFPLTVTSAQKNPTAFYLCASSLTGHLSSYNSPLHFGNGTRLTVT.